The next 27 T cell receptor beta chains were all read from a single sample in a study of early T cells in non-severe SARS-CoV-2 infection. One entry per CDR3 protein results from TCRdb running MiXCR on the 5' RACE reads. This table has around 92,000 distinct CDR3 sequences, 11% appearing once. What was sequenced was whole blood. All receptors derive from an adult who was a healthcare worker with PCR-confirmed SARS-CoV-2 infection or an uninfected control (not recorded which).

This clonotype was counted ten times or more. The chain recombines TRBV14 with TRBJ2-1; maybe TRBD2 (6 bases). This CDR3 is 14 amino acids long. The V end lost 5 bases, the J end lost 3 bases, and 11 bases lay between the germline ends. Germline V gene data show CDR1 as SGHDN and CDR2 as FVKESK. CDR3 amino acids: CASSARGLYNEQFF. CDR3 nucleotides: TGTGCCAGCAGCGCGAGGGGACTCTACAATGAGCAGTTCTTC. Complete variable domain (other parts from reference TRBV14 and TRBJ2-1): EAGVTQFPSHSVIEKGQTVTLRCDPISGHDNLYWYRRVMGKEIKFLLHFVKESKQDESGMPNNRFLAERTGGTYSTLKVQPAELEDSGVYFCASSARGLYNEQFFGPGTRLTVL.

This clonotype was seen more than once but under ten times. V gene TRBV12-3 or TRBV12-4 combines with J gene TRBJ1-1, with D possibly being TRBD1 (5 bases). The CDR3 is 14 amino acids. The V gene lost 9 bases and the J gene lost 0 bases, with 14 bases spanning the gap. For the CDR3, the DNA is TGTGCCAGTCACCTGGGGGGAATGAACACTGAAGCTTTCTTT. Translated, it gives CASHLGGMNTEAFF.

In DNA, the CDR3 is TGCAGCGTTGAAGGGGGCGGGAGTTACTATGGCTACACCTTC. Amino acid sequence: CSVEGGGSYYGYTF. The V call is TRBV29-1, the J call TRBJ1-2, with D perhaps matching TRBD1 (5 bases). The CDR3 spans 14 residues. Germline lookup yields CDR1 SQVTM and CDR2 ANQGSEA. The V and J ends lost 1 base and 3 bases respectively, with 12 bases between them.

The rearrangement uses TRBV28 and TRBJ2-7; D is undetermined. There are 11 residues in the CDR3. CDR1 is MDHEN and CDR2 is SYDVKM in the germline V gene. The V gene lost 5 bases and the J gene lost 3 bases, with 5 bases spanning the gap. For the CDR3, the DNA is TGTGCCAGCAGTACAAGCTACGAGCAGTACTTC. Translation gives CASSTSYEQYF.

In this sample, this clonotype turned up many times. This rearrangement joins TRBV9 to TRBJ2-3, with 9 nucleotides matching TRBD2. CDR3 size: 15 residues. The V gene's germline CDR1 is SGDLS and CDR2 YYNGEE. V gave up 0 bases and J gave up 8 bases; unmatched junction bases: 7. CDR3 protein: CASSVEASGAGTQYF. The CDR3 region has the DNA TGTGCCAGCAGCGTAGAGGCTAGCGGGGCGGGTACGCAGTATTTT. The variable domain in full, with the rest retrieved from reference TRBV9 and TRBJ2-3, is DSGVTQTPKHLITATGQRVTLRCSPRSGDLSVYWYQQSLDQGLQFLIQYYNGEERAKGNILERFSAQQFPDLHSELNLSSLELGDSALYFCASSVEASGAGTQYFGPGTRLTVL.

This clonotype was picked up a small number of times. CDR3 in amino acids: CSARDQNSYQPQHF. CDR3 DNA sequence: TGCAGTGCTAGAGATCAAAACAGCTATCAGCCCCAGCATTTT. This chain connects TRBV20-1 to TRBJ1-5; D remains unclear. Trimming took off 0 bases at V and 5 bases at J, with 11 bases between the two ends. Germline V lookup: CDR1 DFQATT, CDR2 SNEGSKA (reference sequence). CDR3 size: 14 residues.

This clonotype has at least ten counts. The DNA of the CDR3 is TGCAGCGGCCTCAGGGGAGAAGAGACCCAGTACTTC. Residues: CSGLRGEETQYF. This chain links TRBV29-1 with TRBJ2-5, with D possibly TRBD1 on 6 matching bases. The CDR3 is 12 amino acids. Per germline, CDR1 SQVTM and CDR2 ANQGSEA. Between the trimmed V and J ends, which lost 7 bases and 3 bases, there was a span of 12 bases.

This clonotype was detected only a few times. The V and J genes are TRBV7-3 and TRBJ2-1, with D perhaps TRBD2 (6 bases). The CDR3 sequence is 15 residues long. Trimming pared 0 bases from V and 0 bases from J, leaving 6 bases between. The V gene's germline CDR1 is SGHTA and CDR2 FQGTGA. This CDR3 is CASSLTGGSYNEQFF. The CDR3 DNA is TGTGCCAGCAGCTTAACGGGAGGCTCCTACAATGAGCAGTTCTTC.

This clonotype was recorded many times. The CDR3 sequence: CASSRREGYTF. The CDR3 DNA reads TGTGCCAGCAGCCGCCGGGAGGGCTACACCTTC. The chain employs TRBV6-6 and TRBJ1-2; D uncertain. The CDR3 is made up of 11 amino acids. V dropped 6 bases and J dropped 8 bases, with 10 bases sitting between them. Germline lookup yields CDR1 MNHNY and CDR2 SVGAGI (reference sequence).

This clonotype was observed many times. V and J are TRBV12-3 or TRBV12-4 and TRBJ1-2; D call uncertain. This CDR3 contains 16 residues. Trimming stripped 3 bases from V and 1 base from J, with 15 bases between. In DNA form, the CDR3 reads TGTGCCAGCAGTTTGAAACTGATAGATATTAACTATGGCTACACCTTC. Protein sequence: CASSLKLIDINYGYTF.

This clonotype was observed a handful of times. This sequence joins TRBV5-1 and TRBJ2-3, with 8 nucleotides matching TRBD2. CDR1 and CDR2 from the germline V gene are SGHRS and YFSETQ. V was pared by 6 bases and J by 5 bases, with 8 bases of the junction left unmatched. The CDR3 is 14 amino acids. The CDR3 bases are TGCGCCAGCACCCCCGGGGGGGTACGAGATACGCAGTATTTT. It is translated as CASTPGGVRDTQYF.

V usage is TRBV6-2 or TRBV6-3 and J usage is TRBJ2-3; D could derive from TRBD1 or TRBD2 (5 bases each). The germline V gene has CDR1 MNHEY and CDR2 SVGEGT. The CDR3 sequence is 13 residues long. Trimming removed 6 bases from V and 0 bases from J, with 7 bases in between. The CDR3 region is CASRRDSTDTQYF. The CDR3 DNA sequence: TGTGCCAGCAGAAGGGACAGCACAGATACGCAGTATTTT.

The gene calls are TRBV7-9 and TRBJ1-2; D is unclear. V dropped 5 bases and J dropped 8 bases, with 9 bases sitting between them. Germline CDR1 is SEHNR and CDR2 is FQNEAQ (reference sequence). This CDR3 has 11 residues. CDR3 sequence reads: CASSMQQGYTF. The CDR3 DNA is TGTGCCAGCAGCATGCAGCAGGGCTACACCTTC.

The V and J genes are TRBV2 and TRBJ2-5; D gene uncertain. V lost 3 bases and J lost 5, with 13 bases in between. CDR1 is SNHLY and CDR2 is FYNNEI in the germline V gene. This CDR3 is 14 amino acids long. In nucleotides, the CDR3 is TGTGCCAGCAGTGATGGACCTCCCAAGGAGACCCAGTACTTC. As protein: CASSDGPPKETQYF.

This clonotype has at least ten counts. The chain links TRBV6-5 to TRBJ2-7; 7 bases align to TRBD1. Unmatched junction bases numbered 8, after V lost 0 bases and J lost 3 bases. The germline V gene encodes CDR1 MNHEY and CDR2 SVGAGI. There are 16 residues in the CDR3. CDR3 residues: CASSYSTGQQVYEQYF. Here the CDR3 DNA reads TGTGCCAGCAGTTACTCGACGGGACAGCAAGTCTACGAGCAGTACTTC.

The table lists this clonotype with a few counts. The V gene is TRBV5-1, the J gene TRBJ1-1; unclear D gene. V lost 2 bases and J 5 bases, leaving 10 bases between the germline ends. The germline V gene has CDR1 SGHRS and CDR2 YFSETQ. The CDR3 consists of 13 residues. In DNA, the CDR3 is TGCGCCAGCAGCTTTCAGGAGAGGACTGAAGCTTTCTTT. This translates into CASSFQERTEAFF.

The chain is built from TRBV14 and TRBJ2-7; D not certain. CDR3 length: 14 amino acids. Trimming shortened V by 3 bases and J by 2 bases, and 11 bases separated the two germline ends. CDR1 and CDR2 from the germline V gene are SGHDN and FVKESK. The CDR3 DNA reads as TGTGCCAGCAGCCAGGATTTGATCGCCTACGAGCAGTACTTC. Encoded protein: CASSQDLIAYEQYF. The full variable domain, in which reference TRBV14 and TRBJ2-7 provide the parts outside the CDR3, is EAGVTQFPSHSVIEKGQTVTLRCDPISGHDNLYWYRRVMGKEIKFLLHFVKESKQDESGMPNNRFLAERTGGTYSTLKVQPAELEDSGVYFCASSQDLIAYEQYFGPGTRLTVT.

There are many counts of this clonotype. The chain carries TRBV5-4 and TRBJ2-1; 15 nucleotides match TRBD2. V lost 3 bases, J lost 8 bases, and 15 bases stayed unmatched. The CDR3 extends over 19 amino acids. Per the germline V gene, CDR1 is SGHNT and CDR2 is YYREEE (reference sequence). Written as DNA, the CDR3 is TGTGCCAGCAGCTCGCGGACTAGCGGGAGGGCCGGGGGACACGATGAGCAGTTCTTC. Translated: CASSSRTSGRAGGHDEQFF.

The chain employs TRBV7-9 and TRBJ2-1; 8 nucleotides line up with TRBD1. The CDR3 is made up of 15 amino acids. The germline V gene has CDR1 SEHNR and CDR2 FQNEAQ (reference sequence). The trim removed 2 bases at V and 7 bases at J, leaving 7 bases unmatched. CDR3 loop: CASSLSDRGGNEQFF. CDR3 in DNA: TGTGCCAGCAGCTTATCCGACAGGGGAGGAAATGAGCAGTTCTTC.

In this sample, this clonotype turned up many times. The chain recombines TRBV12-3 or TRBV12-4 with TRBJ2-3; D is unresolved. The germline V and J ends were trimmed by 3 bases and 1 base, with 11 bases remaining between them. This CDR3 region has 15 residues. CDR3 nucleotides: TGTGCCAGCAGTTTCATCGGCGGACGCACAGATACGCAGTATTTT. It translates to CASSFIGGRTDTQYF.

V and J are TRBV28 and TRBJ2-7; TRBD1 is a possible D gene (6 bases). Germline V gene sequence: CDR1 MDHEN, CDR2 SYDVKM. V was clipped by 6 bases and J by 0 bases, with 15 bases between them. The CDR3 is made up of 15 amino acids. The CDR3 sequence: CASRPTPGHSYEQYF. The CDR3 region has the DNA TGTGCCAGCAGACCGACTCCGGGACACTCCTACGAGCAGTACTTC.

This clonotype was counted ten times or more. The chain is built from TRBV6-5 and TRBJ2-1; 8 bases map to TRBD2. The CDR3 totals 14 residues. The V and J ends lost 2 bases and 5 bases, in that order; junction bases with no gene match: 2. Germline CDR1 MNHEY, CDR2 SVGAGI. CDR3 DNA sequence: TGTGCCAGCAGTTACGGGACTAGAGACAATGAGCAGTTCTTC. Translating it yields CASSYGTRDNEQFF.

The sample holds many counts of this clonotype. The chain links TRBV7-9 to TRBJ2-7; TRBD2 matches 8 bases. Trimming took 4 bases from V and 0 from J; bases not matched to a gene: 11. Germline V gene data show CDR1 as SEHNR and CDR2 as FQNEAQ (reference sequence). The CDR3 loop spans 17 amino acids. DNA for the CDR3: TGTGCCAGCAGCTCGATAGCGGGACGTAACTTCTCCTACGAGCAGTACTTC. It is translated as CASSSIAGRNFSYEQYF.

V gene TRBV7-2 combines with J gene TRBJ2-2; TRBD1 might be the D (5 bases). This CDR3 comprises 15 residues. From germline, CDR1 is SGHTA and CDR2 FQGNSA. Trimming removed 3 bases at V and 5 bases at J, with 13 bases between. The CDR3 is CASSLMAGLTGELFF. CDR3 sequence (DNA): TGTGCCAGCAGCTTGATGGCAGGGCTTACCGGGGAGCTGTTTTTT.

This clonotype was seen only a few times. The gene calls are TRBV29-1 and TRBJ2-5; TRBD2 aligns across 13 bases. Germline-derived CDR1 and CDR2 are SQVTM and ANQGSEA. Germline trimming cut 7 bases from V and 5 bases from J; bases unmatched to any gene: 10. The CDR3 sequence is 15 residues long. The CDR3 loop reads CSAVTSGGPSETQYF. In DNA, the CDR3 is TGCAGCGCTGTGACTAGCGGGGGGCCGTCTGAGACCCAGTACTTC.

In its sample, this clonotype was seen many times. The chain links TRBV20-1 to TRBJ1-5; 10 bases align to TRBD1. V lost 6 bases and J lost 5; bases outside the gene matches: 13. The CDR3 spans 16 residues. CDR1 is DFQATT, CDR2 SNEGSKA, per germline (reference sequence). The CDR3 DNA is TGCAGTGCCATAAAACCCGGCGACAGGGGGCATCAGCCCCAGCATTTT. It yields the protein CSAIKPGDRGHQPQHF.

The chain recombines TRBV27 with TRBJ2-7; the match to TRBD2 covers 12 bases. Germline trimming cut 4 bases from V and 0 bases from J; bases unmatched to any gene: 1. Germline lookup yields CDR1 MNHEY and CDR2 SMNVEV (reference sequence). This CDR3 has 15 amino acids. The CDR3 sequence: CASSSLAGGSYEQYF. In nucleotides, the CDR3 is TGTGCCAGCAGTTCACTAGCGGGAGGCTCCTACGAGCAGTACTTC.